This T cell receptor (beta chain) was retrieved from a study of blood T cell repertoires in COVID-19. Study at large: Samples representing acute and convalescent COVID-19 were sourced from the United States, Italy and Spain.

Per the authors' pipeline: It was from reference gene primer amplification that nucleated cell counts were estimated. The assay was immunoSEQ multiplex PCR, and TCRdb's table has in-frame clones only and misses some. The V and J calls and clone size come from that table; D and trimming were worked out from the DNA. The sample includes 210,000 or so clones, more than 75% of them seen just once. Germline loops: CDR1 MNHEY, CDR2 SMNVEV (reference sequence). The CDR3 has 13 amino acids. The V end lost 8 bases, the J end lost 1 base, and 12 bases lay between the germline ends. The chain recombines TRBV27 with TRBJ2-7; no firm D call. What was sequenced was peripheral blood. This receptor was obtained from a middle-aged man with active or convalescent COVID-19. The CDR3 DNA reads as TGTGCCAGCGGCCCCGGGTATTCCTACGAGCAGTACTTC. It translates to CASGPGYSYEQYF.